This is a list of T cell receptor beta chains from one sample in a study of OX40 agonist ivuxolimab in advanced cancers. Assay: immunoSEQ multiplex PCR; the TCRdb copy retains only in-frame clones and omits some. The sample holds about 48,000 clones, 80% to 85% seen once. This sample comprised CD4+ or CD8+ T cells sorted from blood, obtained in a trial of the OX40 agonist ivuxolimab. Receptor source: an adult with an advanced solid tumor such as melanoma, head and neck, liver or kidney cancer. Each CDR3 is given without its conserved first and last residue. The size field is filled for only some rows; it gives once, few, many or a size class.

TRBV19	TRBJ1-1	NA	ASSTHWNTEAF
TRBV27	TRBJ2-7	NA	ASRDHRLSYEQY
TRBV4-1	TRBJ1-1	NA	ASSPNQGLITEAF
TRBV29-1	TRBJ2-4	NA	SVQESGPNIQY
TRBV2	TRBJ1-5	NA	ASSWSESQPQH
TRBV11-2	TRBJ2-6	NA	ASSFVRAGANVLT
TRBV11-3	TRBJ2-1	NA	ASSQAPSGMGEQF
TRBV2	TRBJ1-2	once	ARYLRQGDRNGYT
TRBV7-4	TRBJ2-3	NA	ASSKRIDISLGRDADTQY
TRBV30	TRBJ1-3	once	AWKKSGNTIY
TRBV6-1	TRBJ1-2	NA	ASVQAGANYGYT
TRBV7-9	TRBJ1-1	medium-sized	ASSSQGAEAF
TRBV19	TRBJ1-1	once	ASSINMNTEAF
TRBV5-6	TRBJ1-6	NA	ASSPGTGGGGLH
TRBV18	TRBJ2-3	NA	ASSPLLLAGSTDTQY
TRBV30	TRBJ1-4	NA	AWRGSGFNEKLF
TRBV4-1	TRBJ2-3	NA	ASRYDLAGGPLGTQY
TRBV2	TRBJ1-2	NA	ASRTRTGGNYGYT
TRBV11-2	TRBJ2-1	once	ASSYYRLAGFAVNEQF
TRBV6-5	TRBJ1-6	NA	ASSYSPTGVPGPLH
TRBV4-2	TRBJ2-5	NA	ASSQETGLAGGPETQY
TRBV19	TRBJ1-1	NA	ASSGNRGETEAF
TRBV10-2	TRBJ2-1	NA	ASKMRGEQF
TRBV10-3	TRBJ2-7	NA	AIGEGNSYEQY
TRBV21-1	TRBJ2-3	once	ASNGQGTFTDTQY